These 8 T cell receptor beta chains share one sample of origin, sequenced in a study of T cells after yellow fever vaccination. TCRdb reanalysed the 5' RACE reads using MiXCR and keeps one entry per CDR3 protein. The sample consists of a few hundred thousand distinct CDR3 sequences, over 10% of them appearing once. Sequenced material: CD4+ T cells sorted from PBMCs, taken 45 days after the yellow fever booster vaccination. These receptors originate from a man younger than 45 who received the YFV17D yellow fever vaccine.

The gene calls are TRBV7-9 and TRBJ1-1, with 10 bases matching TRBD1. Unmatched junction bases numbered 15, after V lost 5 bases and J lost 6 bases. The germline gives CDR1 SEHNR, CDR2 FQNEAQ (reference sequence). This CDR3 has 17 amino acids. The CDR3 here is CASSGRDRGSTGSEAFF. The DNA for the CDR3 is TGTGCCAGCAGCGGCCGGGACAGGGGATCTACGGGCTCTGAAGCTTTCTTT.

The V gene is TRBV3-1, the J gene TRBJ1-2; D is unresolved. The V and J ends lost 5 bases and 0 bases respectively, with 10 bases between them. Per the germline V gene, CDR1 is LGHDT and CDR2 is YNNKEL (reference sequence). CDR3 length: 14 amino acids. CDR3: CASSYDTSNYGYTF. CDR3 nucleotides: TGTGCCAGCAGCTACGACACTTCTAACTATGGCTACACCTTC.

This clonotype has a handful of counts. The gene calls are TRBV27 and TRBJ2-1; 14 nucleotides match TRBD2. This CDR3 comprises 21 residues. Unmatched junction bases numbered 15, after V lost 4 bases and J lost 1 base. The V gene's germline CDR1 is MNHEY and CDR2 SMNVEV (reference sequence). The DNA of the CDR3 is TGTGCCAGCAGTTCACGCCCCACGACTAGCGGGAGGGCCAAGTCCTACAATGAGCAGTTCTTC. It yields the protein CASSSRPTTSGRAKSYNEQFF.

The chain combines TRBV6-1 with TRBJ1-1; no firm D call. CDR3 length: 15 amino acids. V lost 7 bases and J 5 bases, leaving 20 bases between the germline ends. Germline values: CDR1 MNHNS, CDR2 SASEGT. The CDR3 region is CASTRSRRVETEAFF. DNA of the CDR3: TGTGCCAGCACCCGGTCTCGTAGGGTAGAGACTGAAGCTTTCTTT.

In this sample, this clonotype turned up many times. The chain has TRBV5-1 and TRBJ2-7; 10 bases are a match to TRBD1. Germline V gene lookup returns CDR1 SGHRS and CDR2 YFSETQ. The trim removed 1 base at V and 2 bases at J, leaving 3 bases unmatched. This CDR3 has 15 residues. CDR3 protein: CASSLSGTGAYEQYF. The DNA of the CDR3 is TGCGCCAGCAGCTTGTCCGGGACAGGGGCCTACGAGCAGTACTTC.

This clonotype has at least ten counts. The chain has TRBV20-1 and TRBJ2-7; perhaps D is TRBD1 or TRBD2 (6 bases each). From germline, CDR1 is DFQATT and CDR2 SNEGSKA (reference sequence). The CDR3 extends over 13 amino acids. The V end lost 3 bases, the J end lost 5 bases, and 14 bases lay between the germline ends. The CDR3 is CSASGAGGHEQYF. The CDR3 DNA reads TGCAGTGCTAGCGGGGCCGGGGGCCACGAGCAGTACTTC.

The DNA of the CDR3 is TGCAGTGCTAGAGAACACACTAGCTACACCTTC. Encoded protein: CSAREHTSYTF. The V gene is TRBV20-1, the J gene TRBJ1-2; D gene uncertain. This CDR3 contains 11 residues. The germline V gene encodes CDR1 DFQATT and CDR2 SNEGSKA (reference sequence). V was shortened by 0 bases and J by 9 bases, with 8 bases between the two germline ends.

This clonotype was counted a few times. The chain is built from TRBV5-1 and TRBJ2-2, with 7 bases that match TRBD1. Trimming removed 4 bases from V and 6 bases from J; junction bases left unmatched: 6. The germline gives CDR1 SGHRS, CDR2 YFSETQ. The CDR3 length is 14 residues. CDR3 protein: CASSPLTGPGELFF. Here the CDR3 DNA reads TGCGCCAGCAGCCCTCTGACAGGGCCCGGGGAGCTGTTTTTT. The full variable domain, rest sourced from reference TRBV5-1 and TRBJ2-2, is KAGVTQTPRYLIKTRGQQVTLSCSPISGHRSVSWYQQTPGQGLQFLFEYFSETQRNKGNFPGRFSGRQFSNSRSEMNVSTLELGDSALYLCASSPLTGPGELFFGEGSRLTVL.